This T cell receptor beta chain appears in the sequencing data of a study of vaccination effects on CD4 cells after COVID-19. Concerning this clone itself: Its antigen is currently unknown.

Before sequencing took place, the ViraFEST assay used viral peptide pools to expand antigen-specific CD4+ T cells. Subsequent to a culture period of around 10 days, CD4+ T cells were isolated. According to the study, vaccine recipients showed no prior SARS-CoV-2 infection and negative nucleocapsid antibodies. In the cultures, half the medium was exchanged for IL-2 medium on days 3 and 7. Broader study findings: Sampling in the study covered few convalescent patients and included no early post-infection timepoints. Pronounced clonal contraction occurred in clones induced by infection and by vaccine late after vaccination.

The V and J ends lost 3 bases and 2 bases respectively, with 10 bases between them. The length of the CDR3 is 15 residues. CDR1 is MNHEY and CDR2 is SVGAGI in the germline V gene. Clones were sequenced by immunoSEQ multiplex PCR, and TCRdb holds only the in-frame ones, with some missing. The repertoire includes fewer than 65,000 clones, roughly 75% of them detected once, and roughly 4% sits in the top ten. This sequence joins TRBV6-5 and TRBJ1-4; D gene uncertain. Sequenced here: CD4+ T cells from PBMCs cultured with HCoV-OC43 spike peptides, sampled before COVID-19 vaccination. Subset: HCoV-OC43 spike overlapping peptide pool stimulation. This TCR came from a human donor who received a COVID-19 vaccine. The DNA for the CDR3 is TGTGCCAGCAGTTATCTGGGGAGTACTAATGAAAAACTGTTTTTT. Its translation: CASSYLGSTNEKLFF.